Listed here are 23 T cell receptor beta chains from one sample, sequenced in a study of T cells after yellow fever vaccination. TCRdb re-analysed the 5' RACE reads in MiXCR, keeping a single row per CDR3 protein. The sample has tens of thousands of distinct CDR3 sequences; roughly 7.7% are singletons. The sequences come from CD8+ T cells sorted from PBMCs, collected on the day of the yellow fever booster vaccination. The receptors were sampled from a man aged 25 to 45 who received the YFV17D yellow fever vaccine.

This clonotype showed up just a few times. The gene calls are TRBV29-1 and TRBJ2-1; 11 nucleotides align to TRBD2. CDR3 size: 12 residues. The germline CDR1 and CDR2 sequences are SQVTM and ANQGSEA. V shed 5 bases, J shed 9 bases, and the junction held 3 bases outside the gene matches. CDR3: CSVFSGGGEQFF. CDR3 nucleotide sequence: TGCAGCGTTTTTAGCGGGGGGGGTGAGCAGTTCTTC.

The chain joins TRBV12-5 to TRBJ1-1; TRBD1 might be the D (6 bases). The germline gives CDR1 LGHNT, CDR2 FRNRAP. CDR3 length: 17 residues. V lost 1 base, J lost 0 bases, and 15 bases lay in between. CDR3 amino acids: CASGLAWEGEMNTEAFF. In nucleotides, the CDR3 is TGTGCTAGTGGTTTGGCCTGGGAGGGGGAAATGAACACTGAAGCTTTCTTT.

The chain uses TRBV7-2 and TRBJ2-2; D remains unclear. The CDR3 extends over 14 amino acids. Germline loops: CDR1 SGHTA, CDR2 FQGNSA. V lost 3 bases and J 7 bases, leaving 12 bases between the germline ends. As DNA, the CDR3 is TGTGCCAGCAGCTTTGTTAGTATCGGCGGGGAGCTGTTTTTT. Translation gives CASSFVSIGGELFF.

The chain is built from TRBV11-2 and TRBJ2-2; 7 bases agree with TRBD2. The germline CDR1 and CDR2 sequences are SGHAT and FQNNGV. V gave up 1 base and J gave up 0 bases; unmatched junction bases: 5. This CDR3 is 17 amino acids long. CDR3 nucleotides: TGTGCCAGCAGCTTAGGTCTAGCGGAGACGAACACCGGGGAGCTGTTTTTT. It encodes CASSLGLAETNTGELFF.

The J gene is TRBJ1-2, the V gene TRBV21-1. TRBV21-1 counts as a pseudogene. The CDR3 is 13 residues long. This CDR3 reads CASFKGRLYGYTF. Here the CDR3 DNA reads TGTGCCAGCTTCAAGGGCAGGCTCTATGGCTACACCTTC.

The chain recombines TRBV5-4 with TRBJ2-2, with D perhaps matching TRBD2 (7 bases). The CDR3 length is 16 residues. The V and J ends lost 4 bases and 7 bases respectively, with 20 bases between them. Germline lookup yields CDR1 SGHNT and CDR2 YYREEE (reference sequence). The CDR3 nucleotides are TGTGCCAGCAGCATTAACCTAGCGGAAGGGGGCGGGGAGCTGTTTTTT. Translated, it gives CASSINLAEGGGELFF.

The V and J genes are TRBV6-1 and TRBJ2-1; the match to TRBD2 covers 9 bases. The V and J ends lost 7 bases and 2 bases, in that order; junction bases with no gene match: 6. CDR3 length: 15 residues. Per germline, CDR1 MNHNS and CDR2 SASEGT. The CDR3 reads CASKGLAGPYNEQFF. DNA of the CDR3: TGTGCCAGCAAAGGGCTAGCGGGACCCTACAATGAGCAGTTCTTC.

V and J are TRBV4-3 and TRBJ2-7; TRBD1 is a possible D gene (5 bases). Trimming took 1 base from V and 6 from J, leaving 10 bases between them. This CDR3 is 13 amino acids long. Germline V gives CDR1 LGHNA, CDR2 YSLEER. CDR3 coding DNA: TGCGCCAGCAGCCAAGTCACTGGGGCCGAGCAGTACTTC. This translates into CASSQVTGAEQYF.

The chain combines TRBV13 with TRBJ2-3; TRBD2 matches 9 bases. CDR3 length: 17 amino acids. After removal of 0 bases from V and 6 bases from J, the junction contained 10 bases not matched to a gene. Germline CDR1 PRHDT, CDR2 FYEKMQ (reference sequence). The DNA for the CDR3 is TGTGCCAGCAGCTTAGGCCCTGGGCTAGCGGGGACGGATACGCAGTATTTT. Protein: CASSLGPGLAGTDTQYF.

This clonotype was picked up a small number of times. The chain is built from TRBV28 and TRBJ2-3; no clear D gene. Between the trimmed V and J ends, which lost 6 bases and 3 bases, there was a span of 16 bases. This CDR3 spans 15 amino acids. Germline CDR1 is MDHEN and CDR2 is SYDVKM. The CDR3: CASSPPRRPTDTQYF. CDR3 in DNA: TGTGCCAGCAGCCCCCCCCGCAGGCCGACAGATACGCAGTATTTT. Using reference TRBV28 and TRBJ2-3 for the parts outside the CDR3, the full variable domain is DVKVTQSSRYLVKRTGEKVFLECVQDMDHENMFWYRQDPGLGLRLIYFSYDVKMKEKGDIPEGYSVSREKKERFSLILESASTNQTSMYLCASSPPRRPTDTQYFGPGTRLTVL.

This clonotype was recorded once. The chain couples TRBV5-5 to TRBJ2-7; 11 positions match TRBD2. Germline CDR1 SGHKS, CDR2 YYEKEE (reference sequence). This CDR3 has 15 residues. V trimming: 1 base; J trimming: 3 bases; junction bases outside the gene matches: 3. CDR3 amino acids: CASSLPTSGIYEQYF. For the CDR3, the DNA is TGTGCCAGCAGCTTGCCGACTAGCGGGATCTACGAGCAGTACTTC.

This clonotype was counted only a few times. This chain uses TRBV2 with TRBJ2-7, with no clear D. The CDR3 extends over 13 amino acids. Trimming shortened V by 7 bases and J by 4 bases, and 14 bases separated the two germline ends. Germline assignment: CDR1 SNHLY and CDR2 FYNNEI. The CDR3 region has the DNA TGTGCCAGCATCAGAGGCACCGCGTACGAGCAGTACTTC. This gives the protein CASIRGTAYEQYF.

The rearrangement uses TRBV20-1 and TRBJ2-3, with 9 positions matching TRBD2. The CDR3 spans 16 residues. Trimming at V came to 5 bases and at J to 0 bases, leaving 9 bases not matched to a gene. Germline lookup yields CDR1 DFQATT and CDR2 SNEGSKA (reference sequence). CDR3 coding DNA: TGCAGTGCTTTAGCGGGAGACTCCTCTAGCACAGATACGCAGTATTTT. Translated, it gives CSALAGDSSSTDTQYF.

This clonotype was counted many times. The genes are TRBV12-3 or TRBV12-4 and TRBJ2-1, with D uncertain. The CDR3 sequence is 11 residues long. Trimming left V 3 bases short and J 13 bases short, with 10 bases between. The CDR3: CASSFGLHQFF. For the CDR3, the DNA is TGTGCCAGCAGTTTTGGGCTCCATCAGTTCTTC.

This sequence joins TRBV9 and TRBJ2-6, with unresolved D. V lost 0 bases, J lost 4 bases, and 5 bases lay in between. The CDR3 runs to 14 residues. The germline V gene has CDR1 SGDLS and CDR2 YYNGEE. The CDR3 DNA is TGTGCCAGCAGCGTAGATCAAGGGGCCAACGTCCTGACTTTC. Protein sequence: CASSVDQGANVLTF.

At least ten counts were recorded for this clonotype. This sequence joins TRBV28 and TRBJ2-1; TRBD1 might be the D (6 bases). V was clipped by 3 bases and J by 4 bases, with 13 bases between them. Per the germline V gene, CDR1 is MDHEN and CDR2 is SYDVKM. This CDR3 has 15 amino acids. Written as DNA, the CDR3 is TGTGCCAGCAGTTTGTTTGGACAGAGATACAATGAGCAGTTCTTC. This encodes CASSLFGQRYNEQFF.

Only a few counts were recorded for this clonotype. V gene TRBV10-3 combines with J gene TRBJ2-7; D uncertain. With 2 bases removed from V and 4 bases from J, the gap between germline ends came to 6 bases. This CDR3 is built from 12 residues. Germline V CDR1 and CDR2: ENHRY, SYGVKD. The chain's CDR3 is CAISEGVYEQYF. Written as DNA, the CDR3 is TGTGCCATCAGTGAGGGGGTATACGAGCAGTACTTC.

This clonotype showed up just a few times. The rearrangement uses TRBV12-3 or TRBV12-4 and TRBJ2-1; D may be TRBD2 (5 bases). Trimming shortened V by 2 bases and J by 5 bases, and 7 bases separated the two germline ends. There are 13 residues in the CDR3. The CDR3 bases are TGTGCCAGCAGTTTACGAGCGGACAATGAGCAGTTCTTC. It specifies CASSLRADNEQFF.

This clonotype was seen more than once but under ten times. The chain links TRBV7-6 to TRBJ2-1, with D uncertain. The V gene's germline CDR1 is SGHVS and CDR2 FNYEAQ. The V end was cut by 1 base, the J end by 6 bases, with 10 bases between. The CDR3 loop spans 14 amino acids. The CDR3 region is CASSLVSRVNEQFF. The CDR3 DNA is TGTGCCAGCAGCTTAGTGTCCCGCGTCAATGAGCAGTTCTTC.

Only a few counts were recorded for this clonotype. The chain carries TRBV6-6 and TRBJ2-7; tentatively, D is TRBD1 or TRBD2 (6 bases each). Germline V gene data show CDR1 as MNHNY and CDR2 as SVGAGI (reference sequence). The V and J ends lost 10 bases and 6 bases respectively, with 10 bases between them. This CDR3 has 10 residues. In DNA form, the CDR3 reads TGTGCCACCAAGGGGGGCGAGCAGTACTTC. Amino acids: CATKGGEQYF.

There are many counts of this clonotype. J is TRBJ2-1 and V is TRBV20-1; D is possibly TRBD2 (5 bases). Germline V gives CDR1 DFQATT, CDR2 SNEGSKA (reference sequence). The CDR3 spans 13 residues. Between the trimmed V and J ends, which lost 5 bases and 5 bases, there was a span of 13 bases. The CDR3: CSAERGLNNEQFF. The CDR3 DNA reads as TGCAGTGCTGAGAGAGGGCTGAACAATGAGCAGTTCTTC.

This chain uses TRBV27 with TRBJ2-1, with 9 positions matching TRBD1. CDR1 MNHEY and CDR2 SMNVEV come from the germline V gene (reference sequence). V shed 5 bases, J shed 5 bases, and the junction held 7 bases outside the gene matches. This CDR3 is built from 15 residues. CDR3 sequence: CASSTTGGYNNEQFF. The CDR3 nucleotides are TGTGCCAGCAGTACGACAGGGGGTTATAACAATGAGCAGTTCTTC.

In this sample, this clonotype turned up many times. This chain connects TRBV24-1 to TRBJ2-7, with 7 bases aligning to TRBD2. Germline CDR1 reads KGHDR; CDR2 reads SFDVKD. The V and J ends lost 6 bases and 4 bases, in that order; junction bases with no gene match: 5. CDR3 length: 13 amino acids. The CDR3 is CATSSAGAYEQYF. Here the CDR3 DNA reads TGTGCCACCAGTAGTGCGGGAGCATACGAGCAGTACTTC.